This is a list of T cell receptor beta chains from one sample in a study of blood T cell repertoires in COVID-19. The protocol was immunoSEQ multiplex PCR, while the TCRdb copy is restricted to in-frame clones and leaves out a portion. The sample has about 190,000 clones; around 85% are singletons. Sequenced sample: peripheral blood. These TCRs come from an older man with COVID-19, enrolled during active disease. Both conserved end residues are part of each CDR3. D genes are given only for firm matches. Some rows have no size entry. The others give once, few or many, or a class for an expanded clone.

J	V	D	size	CDR3	DNA
TRBJ2-7	TRBV20-1	TRBD1	few	CSASDRVPYEQYF	TGCAGTGCTAGTGACAGGGTTCCCTACGAGCAGTACTTC
TRBJ2-2	TRBV27	NA	NA	CASSFSGRVFTGELFF	TGTGCCAGCAGTTTTTCGGGCAGGGTATTCACCGGGGAGCTGTTTTTT
TRBJ2-5	TRBV5-1	NA	NA	CASSFSSSGPGETQYF	TGCGCCAGCAGCTTTTCGTCCAGCGGGCCGGGGGAGACCCAGTACTTC
TRBJ1-2	TRBV7-9	TRBD1	NA	CASSRGQGNYGYTF	TGTGCCAGCAGCCGAGGACAGGGGAACTATGGCTACACCTTC
TRBJ2-2	TRBV6-6	NA	NA	CASSSTRASNTGELFF	TGTGCCAGCAGTTCCACCAGGGCATCGAACACCGGGGAGCTGTTTTTT
TRBJ1-1	TRBV7-8	NA	NA	CASSYIRQDHTEAFF	TGTGCCAGCAGCTACATCAGACAGGACCATACTGAAGCTTTCTTT
TRBJ1-1	TRBV21-1	NA	few	CASRRGEAFF	TGTGCCAGCAGGCGGGGAGAAGCTTTCTTT
TRBJ2-5	TRBV19	TRBD1	NA	CASSIGETGSDGTQYF	TGTGCCAGTAGTATAGGGGAGACAGGGAGTGATGGGACCCAGTACTTC
TRBJ1-2	TRBV29-1	NA	NA	CSVEASSLQGGYYGYTF	TGCAGCGTTGAAGCCTCATCCTTACAGGGTGGTTACTATGGCTACACCTTC
TRBJ1-2	TRBV7-2	TRBD1	NA	CASSLEYRGQGGYTF	TGTGCCAGCAGCTTAGAGTACAGGGGGCAGGGTGGCTACACCTTC
TRBJ1-2	TRBV25-1	NA	NA	CASSEAPRGYTF	TGTGCCAGCAGTGAAGCCCCCCGGGGCTACACCTTC
TRBJ2-2	TRBV7-8	TRBD1	NA	CASSFLTGGVGELFF	TGTGCCAGCAGCTTTCTCACAGGGGGCGTCGGGGAGCTGTTTTTT
TRBJ1-6	TRBV12-3/TRBV12-4	NA	NA	CASSLLGPGPLHF	TGTGCCAGCAGTTTACTGGGGCCCGGGCCCCTCCACTTT
TRBJ1-1	TRBV9	TRBD1	NA	CASSVSGTANTEAFF	TGTGCCAGCAGCGTTTCCGGGACAGCGAACACTGAAGCTTTCTTT
TRBJ1-5	TRBV19	NA	NA	CASIYSVGGSNQPQHF	TGTGCCAGTATCTATTCTGTGGGAGGGAGCAATCAGCCCCAGCATTTT
TRBJ2-4	TRBV13	TRBD2	NA	CASSLGLAGDIQYF	TGTGCCAGCAGCTTGGGGCTAGCGGGGGACATTCAGTACTTC
TRBJ1-6	TRBV5-1	NA	NA	CASSLYSEANSPLHF	TGCGCCAGCAGCTTGTATTCAGAGGCCAATTCACCCCTCCACTTT
TRBJ2-3	TRBV7-8	TRBD2	medium-sized	CASSPFRGGSTDTQYF	TGTGCCAGCAGCCCCTTCCGGGGGGGGAGCACAGATACGCAGTATTTT
TRBJ1-2	TRBV7-9	NA	NA	CASSETNYGYTF	TGTGCCAGCAGCGAGACTAACTATGGCTACACCTTC
TRBJ1-5	TRBV27	TRBD1	NA	CASSRQGEVFSNQPQHF	TGTGCCAGCAGCAGACAGGGCGAGGTTTTTAGCAATCAGCCCCAGCATTTT
TRBJ1-6	TRBV3-1/TRBV3-2	NA	NA	CASSQVLPTYNSPLHF	TGTGCCAGCAGCCAAGTACTTCCTACCTATAATTCACCCCTCCACTTT
TRBJ2-7	TRBV4-2	NA	once	CASSQDPDQGHVYEQYF	TGTGCCAGCAGCCAAGATCCTGACCAGGGGCACGTCTACGAGCAGTACTTC
TRBJ1-5	TRBV19	TRBD1	NA	CASSRTGDGQPQHF	TGTGCCAGTAGTAGGACAGGGGACGGTCAGCCCCAGCATTTT
TRBJ1-1	TRBV5-1	TRBD1	NA	CASSFPGQGNTEAFF	TGCGCCAGCAGCTTCCCGGGACAGGGTAACACTGAAGCTTTCTTT
TRBJ2-5	TRBV2	TRBD1	NA	CASSEKGATGETQYF	TGTGCCAGCAGTGAAAAGGGGGCCACTGGGGAGACCCAGTACTTC
TRBJ2-7	TRBV27	TRBD2	NA	CASRGRGGLGSSQSYEQYF	TGTGCCAGCCGCGGACGGGGGGGGTTGGGGAGCAGTCAGTCCTACGAGCAGTACTTC
TRBJ1-2	TRBV5-1	TRBD1	NA	CASSLTSQGDGYTF	TGCGCCAGCAGCTTAACCTCGCAGGGGGATGGCTACACCTTC
TRBJ1-5	TRBV18	NA	once	CASSSQGTGNQPQHF	TGTGCCAGCTCGTCCCAGGGGACGGGCAATCAGCCCCAGCATTTT
TRBJ1-2	TRBV2	TRBD1	once	CASSEVTGKDGYTF	TGTGCCAGCAGTGAAGTGACAGGGAAAGATGGCTACACCTTC
TRBJ1-5	TRBV4-2	NA	NA	CASSQDMGARQPQHF	TGTGCCAGCAGCCAAGATATGGGGGCTCGGCAGCCCCAGCATTTT
TRBJ2-5	TRBV5-1	NA	NA	CASSLEGRQETQYF	TGCGCCAGCAGCTTGGAGGGGCGCCAAGAGACCCAGTACTTC
TRBJ1-4	TRBV7-9	NA	NA	CASITTPDSPPEKLFF	TGTGCCAGCATCACTACGCCGGACAGTCCTCCTGAAAAACTGTTTTTT
TRBJ1-4	TRBV5-1	TRBD1	NA	CASSTARTGGDEKLFF	TGCGCCAGCAGCACCGCAAGGACAGGGGGAGATGAAAAACTGTTTTTT
TRBJ1-3	TRBV5-1	NA	NA	CASSLNRFGNTIYF	TGCGCCAGCAGCTTGAACAGGTTCGGAAACACCATATATTTT
TRBJ2-3	TRBV19	TRBD2	few	CASSIAGSGGPTDTQYF	TGTGCCAGTAGTATAGCTGGTAGCGGGGGCCCCACAGATACGCAGTATTTT
TRBJ1-2	TRBV7-8	NA	NA	CASSQIRISGGYTF	TGTGCCAGCAGTCAAATCCGGATTTCCGGGGGCTACACCTTC
TRBJ2-7	TRBV7-2	TRBD1	NA	CASSSTGGTYEQYF	TGTGCCAGCAGCTCGACAGGGGGCACCTACGAGCAGTACTTC
TRBJ1-4	TRBV6-6	NA	NA	CASSYSRGNEKLFF	TGTGCCAGCAGTTACTCGCGCGGGAATGAAAAACTGTTTTTT
TRBJ1-2	TRBV5-1	TRBD1	NA	CASSMTGAGANYGYTF	TGCGCCAGCAGCATGACAGGGGCAGGAGCTAACTATGGCTACACCTTC
TRBJ1-2	TRBV6-5	TRBD1	NA	CASSQRTGSTYGYTF	TGTGCCAGCAGTCAACGGACAGGGTCAACCTATGGCTACACCTTC
TRBJ2-4	TRBV6-6	TRBD2	NA	CASSADGGRENIQYF	TGTGCCAGCAGTGCGGACGGGGGGAGAGAAAACATTCAGTACTTC
TRBJ1-2	TRBV20-1	NA	NA	CSASWGTGYGYTF	TGCAGTGCTAGTTGGGGCACAGGGTATGGCTACACCTTC
TRBJ1-1	TRBV6-1	TRBD1	NA	CASSEGHRGRGNTEAFF	TGTGCCAGCAGTGAAGGCCACAGGGGGCGCGGGAACACTGAAGCTTTCTTT
TRBJ2-3	TRBV9	NA	once	CASSEGGTDTQYF	TGTGCCAGCAGCGAGGGGGGCACAGATACGCAGTATTTT